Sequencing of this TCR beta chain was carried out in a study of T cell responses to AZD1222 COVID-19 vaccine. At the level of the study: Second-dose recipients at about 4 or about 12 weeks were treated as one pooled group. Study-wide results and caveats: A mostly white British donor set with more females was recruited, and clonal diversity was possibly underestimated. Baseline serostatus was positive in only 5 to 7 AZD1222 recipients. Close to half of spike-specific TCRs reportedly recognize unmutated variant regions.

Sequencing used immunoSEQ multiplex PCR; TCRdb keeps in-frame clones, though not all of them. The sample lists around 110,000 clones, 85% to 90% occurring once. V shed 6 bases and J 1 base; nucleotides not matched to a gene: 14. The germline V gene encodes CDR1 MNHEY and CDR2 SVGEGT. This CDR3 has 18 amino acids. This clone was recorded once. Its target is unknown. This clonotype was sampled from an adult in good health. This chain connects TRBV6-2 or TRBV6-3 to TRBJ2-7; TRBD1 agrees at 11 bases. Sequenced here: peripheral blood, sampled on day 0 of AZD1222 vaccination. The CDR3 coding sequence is TGTGCCAGCAGGCCTACCCGGGACAGGGGGACAAAATCCTACGAGCAGTACTTC. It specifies CASRPTRDRGTKSYEQYF.